A selection of T cell receptor beta chains follows, all from one sample in a study of somatic mutations in cytotoxic T cells in rheumatoid arthritis. Libraries were prepared by immunoSEQ multiplex PCR; TCRdb keeps only in-frame clonotypes and omits some of them. Of some 14,000 clones listed, 65% to 80% are singletons. Sequencing input: CD8+ T cells sorted from blood. These receptors were obtained from an adult with rheumatoid arthritis. Each CDR3 is given with its conserved first and last residue. Each record gives: J gene, V gene, clone size, D gene, CDR3 DNA, CDR3 protein. The D gene is left open where the match is weak. Rows give clone size only sometimes, using once, few, many, or a class for an expanded clone.

TRBJ2-3	TRBV4-1	.	.	TGCGCCAGCAGCCAAGGGACTCCGGTGGGCTCGGGCACAGATACGCAGTATTTT	CASSQGTPVGSGTDTQYF
TRBJ1-5	TRBV11-3	.	TRBD1	TGTGCCAGCAGCTTACCGCCACAGGGGGGGGGCAATCAGCCCCAGCATTTT	CASSLPPQGGGNQPQHF
TRBJ2-1	TRBV10-3	.	.	TGTGCCATCAGTGCCTCTAGCAATGAGCAGTTCTTC	CAISASSNEQFF
TRBJ1-1	TRBV7-8	.	TRBD1	TGTGCCAGCAGCCCGAGACAGGGCGAAACTGAAGCTTTCTTT	CASSPRQGETEAFF
TRBJ1-2	TRBV28	.	.	TGTGCCAGCAGTCCCGACAGGTTGAAGGATGGCTACACCTTC	CASSPDRLKDGYTF
TRBJ1-4	TRBV30	.	.	TGTGCCTGGAGTGTCGGGGGGGCAACTAATGAAAAACTGTTTTTT	CAWSVGGATNEKLFF
TRBJ2-7	TRBV11-2	.	.	TGTGCCAGCAGCTTATCGAACAGTTACGAGCAGTACTTC	CASSLSNSYEQYF
TRBJ2-7	TRBV7-9	.	TRBD1	TGTGCCAGCAGAGGGGACAGCTCCTACGAGCAGTACTTC	CASRGDSSYEQYF
TRBJ2-3	TRBV4-2	hyperexpanded	.	TGTGCCAGCAGCCAAATTGGTGGGGTCGGCACAGATACGCAGTATTTT	CASSQIGGVGTDTQYF
TRBJ2-7	TRBV19	few	TRBD1	TGTGCCAGTAGTCCCGGGACAGCACATCGGCAGTACTTC	CASSPGTAHRQYF